These T cell receptor beta chains were read from a single sample in a study of control samples from healthy donors and cancer patients. TCRdb's table, derived via immunoSEQ multiplex PCR, lists solely in-frame clones and lacks some. This table has 100,000 to 150,000 clones, 85% to 95% appearing once. The source material was PBMCs. These receptors were collected from a man aged 80 or over with head and neck cancer. Both conserved end residues are part of each CDR3. The D gene is left open where the match is weak. Clone size is stated in some rows and not others, as once, few, many or a class when expanded.

size: NA; V: TRBV3-1/TRBV3-2; J: TRBJ1-5; D: NA; DNA: TGTGCCAGCAGCCCTAACGGTCAGGAAAATCAGCCCCAGCATTTT; CDR3: CASSPNGQENQPQHF
size: NA; V: TRBV6-5; J: TRBJ2-7; D: NA; DNA: TGTGCCAGCAGTTACGAGTTATTTGGCGAGCAGTACTTC; CDR3: CASSYELFGEQYF
size: NA; V: TRBV18; J: TRBJ2-7; D: NA; DNA: TGTGCCAGCTCTTCAGTCGAATTGGAGCAGTACTTC; CDR3: CASSSVELEQYF
size: NA; V: TRBV6-5; J: TRBJ1-1; D: NA; DNA: TGTGCCAGCAGGACGGGATACATGAACACTGAAGCTTTCTTT; CDR3: CASRTGYMNTEAFF
size: NA; V: TRBV27; J: TRBJ2-3; D: NA; DNA: TGTGCCAGCAGAGGATCGTGGGTAAGCACAGATACGCAGTATTTT; CDR3: CASRGSWVSTDTQYF
size: NA; V: TRBV18; J: TRBJ1-2; D: NA; DNA: TGTGCCAGCTCACCAGGGCAGACTAATACTAACTATGGCTACACCTTC; CDR3: CASSPGQTNTNYGYTF
size: NA; V: TRBV30; J: TRBJ1-1; D: TRBD1; DNA: TGTGCCTGGAGTCCACAGGGGGTAGGAGCTTTCTTT; CDR3: CAWSPQGVGAFF
size: NA; V: TRBV2; J: TRBJ1-5; D: NA; DNA: TGTGCCAGCAGTGAAGGGCAGCTTAGCAATCAGCCCCAGCATTTT; CDR3: CASSEGQLSNQPQHF
size: NA; V: TRBV19; J: TRBJ2-2; D: TRBD2; DNA: TGTGCCAGTAGTATGGGACTAAACACCGGGGAGCTGTTTTTT; CDR3: CASSMGLNTGELFF
size: NA; V: TRBV18; J: TRBJ2-2; D: TRBD2; DNA: TGTGCCAGCTCACCCCGAACGAGGAGCGGGAGGGCCACCGGGGAGCTGTTTTTT; CDR3: CASSPRTRSGRATGELFF
size: NA; V: TRBV5-1; J: TRBJ2-1; D: TRBD1; DNA: TGCGCCAGCAGCATTGGACAGGGGCCCTCCTACAATGAGCAGTTCTTC; CDR3: CASSIGQGPSYNEQFF
size: NA; V: TRBV4-3; J: TRBJ2-7; D: NA; DNA: TGCGCCAGCAGCCAAGATCATAGGACTATCTCCTACGAGCAGTACTTC; CDR3: CASSQDHRTISYEQYF
size: NA; V: TRBV12-3/TRBV12-4; J: TRBJ1-1; D: NA; DNA: TGTGCCAGCAGCGACACTATGAACACTGAAGCTTTCTTT; CDR3: CASSDTMNTEAFF
size: NA; V: TRBV5-1; J: TRBJ2-3; D: TRBD2; DNA: TGCGCCAGCAGCTTGGCCAGAGCGGGGGGATCAGATACGCAGTATTTT; CDR3: CASSLARAGGSDTQYF
size: once; V: TRBV15; J: TRBJ1-5; D: NA; DNA: TGTGCCACCAGGCGAGGGGGGGAGGGAAGTTCTCAGCCCCAGCATTTT; CDR3: CATRRGGEGSSQPQHF
size: NA; V: TRBV24-1; J: TRBJ1-5; D: TRBD1; DNA: TGTGCCACCAGTCCCAGGGGGCAAGATCAGCCCCAGCATTTT; CDR3: CATSPRGQDQPQHF
size: NA; V: TRBV18; J: TRBJ1-1; D: NA; DNA: TGTGCCAGCTCACCACCCACGAACACTGAAGCTTTCTTT; CDR3: CASSPPTNTEAFF
size: NA; V: TRBV19; J: TRBJ1-5; D: NA; DNA: TGTGCCAGTAGTGTATATTCGACAGCATATCAGCCCCAGCATTTT; CDR3: CASSVYSTAYQPQHF
size: once; V: TRBV7-9; J: TRBJ2-3; D: NA; DNA: TGTGCCAGCAGCCCCAATACAGATACGCAGTATTTT; CDR3: CASSPNTDTQYF
size: NA; V: TRBV3-1/TRBV3-2; J: TRBJ2-3; D: NA; DNA: TGTGCCAGCAGCCAAGGAAGGACTGGAACGCAGTATTTT; CDR3: CASSQGRTGTQYF
size: NA; V: TRBV12-5; J: TRBJ2-2; D: TRBD2; DNA: TGTGCTAGTGGCATTTTAGCGGGCCTGAACACCGGGGAGCTGTTTTTT; CDR3: CASGILAGLNTGELFF
size: NA; V: TRBV19; J: TRBJ2-2; D: TRBD1; DNA: TGTGCCAGTAGTAGACAGGGGGCCCCGTTCGCGAACACCGGGGAGCTGTTTTTT; CDR3: CASSRQGAPFANTGELFF
size: NA; V: TRBV5-1; J: TRBJ1-2; D: NA; DNA: TGCGCCAGCAGCTTGGAGGGGGACTATGGCTACACCTTC; CDR3: CASSLEGDYGYTF
size: NA; V: TRBV6-6; J: TRBJ1-6; D: NA; DNA: TGTGCCAGCACCCCCTCCGGGGCCACCACCACCTCACCCCTCCACTTT; CDR3: CASTPSGATTTSPLHF
size: NA; V: TRBV5-4; J: TRBJ1-1; D: TRBD1; DNA: TGTGCCAGCAGCTTAGCAGGGGGGTTCGCTGAAGCTTTCTTT; CDR3: CASSLAGGFAEAFF
size: NA; V: TRBV7-9; J: TRBJ1-1; D: NA; DNA: TGTGCCAGCAGCAACTTGAACACTGAAGCTTTCTTT; CDR3: CASSNLNTEAFF
size: NA; V: TRBV19; J: TRBJ1-2; D: TRBD1; DNA: TGTGCCAGTAGTATCTGGACAGGCTCGGGAGGCTACACCTTC; CDR3: CASSIWTGSGGYTF
size: NA; V: TRBV12-5; J: TRBJ2-5; D: TRBD1; DNA: TGTGCTAGTGGGTCCCGGGACAGGCGAGGAGAGACCCAGTACTTC; CDR3: CASGSRDRRGETQYF
size: NA; V: TRBV10-3; J: TRBJ2-7; D: TRBD2; DNA: TGTGCCATCAGTGGAGGGACAGACGGACTAGCGGGGTACTTC; CDR3: CAISGGTDGLAGYF
size: NA; V: TRBV5-8; J: TRBJ2-7; D: NA; DNA: TGTGCCAGCAGCTTCTACTACGAGCAGTACTTC; CDR3: CASSFYYEQYF
size: NA; V: TRBV6-5; J: TRBJ1-6; D: NA; DNA: TGTGCCAGCAGTTACTCGTATGTGGGGGGGGGTTCACCCCTCCACTTT; CDR3: CASSYSYVGGGSPLHF
size: few; V: TRBV7-2; J: TRBJ2-5; D: TRBD1; DNA: TGTGCCAGCAGCTCACGAGCCTGGGGGACAGAGGAAGAGACCCAGTACTTC; CDR3: CASSSRAWGTEEETQYF
size: once; V: TRBV6-2/TRBV6-3; J: TRBJ1-1; D: NA; DNA: TGTGCCAGCAGTTACTCGGGGGACCAAGATTTTATCACTGAAGCTTTCTTT; CDR3: CASSYSGDQDFITEAFF
size: NA; V: TRBV24-1; J: TRBJ2-7; D: TRBD1; DNA: TGTGCCACCCCCGGACAGGCGTCCCACGAGCAGTACTTC; CDR3: CATPGQASHEQYF
size: NA; V: TRBV7-9; J: TRBJ2-1; D: TRBD2; DNA: TGTGCCAGCAGGTTACCGGGACTAGCGGCCGAGCCAAGCTACAATGAGCAGTTCTTC; CDR3: CASRLPGLAAEPSYNEQFF
size: NA; V: TRBV7-2; J: TRBJ1-1; D: TRBD1; DNA: TGTGCCAGCAGCTTTTCCGGGACAGGGGTGAACACTGAAGCTTTCTTT; CDR3: CASSFSGTGVNTEAFF
size: NA; V: TRBV5-6; J: TRBJ2-7; D: TRBD2; DNA: TGTGCCAGCAGCGAGGGACTATCCGCCTACGAGCAGTACTTC; CDR3: CASSEGLSAYEQYF
size: NA; V: TRBV14; J: TRBJ2-5; D: TRBD2; DNA: TGTGCCAGCAGCCCCCGACAGGTAGCGGGGGGCGAGACCCAGTACTTC; CDR3: CASSPRQVAGGETQYF
size: NA; V: TRBV29-1; J: TRBJ1-1; D: NA; DNA: TGCAGCGTAGGAAGCCCAAACACTGAAGCTTTCTTT; CDR3: CSVGSPNTEAFF
size: NA; V: TRBV7-9; J: TRBJ2-7; D: NA; DNA: TGTGCCAGCAGCTTAGCCGCGGCGCCCTACGAGCAGTACTTC; CDR3: CASSLAAAPYEQYF